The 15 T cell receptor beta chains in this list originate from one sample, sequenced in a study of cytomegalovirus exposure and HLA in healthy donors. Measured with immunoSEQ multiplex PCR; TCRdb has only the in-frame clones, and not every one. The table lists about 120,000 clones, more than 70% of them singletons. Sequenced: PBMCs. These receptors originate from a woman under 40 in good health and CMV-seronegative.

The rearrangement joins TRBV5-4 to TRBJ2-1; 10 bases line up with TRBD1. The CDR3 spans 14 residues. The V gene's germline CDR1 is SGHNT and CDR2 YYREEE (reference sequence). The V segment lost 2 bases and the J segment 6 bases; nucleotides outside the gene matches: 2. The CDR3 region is CASSFRTGGNEQFF. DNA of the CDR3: TGTGCCAGCAGCTTTAGGACAGGGGGCAATGAGCAGTTCTTC. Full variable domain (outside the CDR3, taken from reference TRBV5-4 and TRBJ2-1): ETGVTQSPTHLIKTRGQQVTLRCSSQSGHNTVSWYQQALGQGPQFIFQYYREEENGRGNFPPRFSGLQFPNYSSELNVNALELDDSALYLCASSFRTGGNEQFFGPGTRLTVL.

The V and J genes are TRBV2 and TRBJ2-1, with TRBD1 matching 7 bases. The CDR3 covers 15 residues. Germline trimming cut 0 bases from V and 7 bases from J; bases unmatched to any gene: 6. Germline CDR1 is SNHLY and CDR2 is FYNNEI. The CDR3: CASSEALNRGNEQFF. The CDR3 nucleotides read TGTGCCAGCAGTGAAGCGCTTAACAGGGGAAATGAGCAGTTCTTC.

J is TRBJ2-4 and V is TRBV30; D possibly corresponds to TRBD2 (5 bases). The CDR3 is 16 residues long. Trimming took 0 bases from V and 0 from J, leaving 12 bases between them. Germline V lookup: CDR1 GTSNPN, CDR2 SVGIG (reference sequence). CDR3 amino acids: CAWSVGESLAKNIQYF. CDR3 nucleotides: TGTGCCTGGAGTGTCGGGGAGTCACTAGCCAAAAACATTCAGTACTTC.

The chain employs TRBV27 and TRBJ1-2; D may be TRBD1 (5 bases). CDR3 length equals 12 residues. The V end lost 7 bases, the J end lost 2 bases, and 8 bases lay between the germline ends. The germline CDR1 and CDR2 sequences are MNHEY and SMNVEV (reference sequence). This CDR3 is CASNGGNYGYTF. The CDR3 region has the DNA TGTGCCAGCAACGGGGGGAACTATGGCTACACCTTC.

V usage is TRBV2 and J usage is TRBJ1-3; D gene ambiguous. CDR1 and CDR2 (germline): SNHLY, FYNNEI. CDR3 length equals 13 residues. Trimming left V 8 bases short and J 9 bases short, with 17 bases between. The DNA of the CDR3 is TGTGCCAGCGCGAGTGACCCGGGAGGCACCATATATTTT. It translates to CASASDPGGTIYF. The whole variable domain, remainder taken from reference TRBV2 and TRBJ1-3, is EPEVTQTPSHQVTQMGQEVILRCVPISNHLYFYWYRQILGQKVEFLVSFYNNEISEKSEIFDDQFSVERPDGSNFTLKIRSTKLEDSAMYFCASASDPGGTIYFGEGSWLTVV.

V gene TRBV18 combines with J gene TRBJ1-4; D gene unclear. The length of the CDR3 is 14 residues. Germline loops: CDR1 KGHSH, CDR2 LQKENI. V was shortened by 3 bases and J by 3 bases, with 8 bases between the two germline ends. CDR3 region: CASSPGLSNEKLFF. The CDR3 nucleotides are TGTGCCAGCTCACCCGGGTTGTCTAATGAAAAACTGTTTTTT.

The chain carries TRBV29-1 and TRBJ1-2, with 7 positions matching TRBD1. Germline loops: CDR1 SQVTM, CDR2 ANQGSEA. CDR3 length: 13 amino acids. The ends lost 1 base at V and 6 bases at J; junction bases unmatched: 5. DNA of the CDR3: TGCAGCGTTGAAGGACAGGGATCCGATGGCTACACCTTC. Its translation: CSVEGQGSDGYTF.

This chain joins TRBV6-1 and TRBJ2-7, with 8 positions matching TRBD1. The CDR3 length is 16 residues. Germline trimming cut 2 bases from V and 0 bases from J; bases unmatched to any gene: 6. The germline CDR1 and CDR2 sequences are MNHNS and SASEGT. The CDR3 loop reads CASSEWTGKNSYEQYF. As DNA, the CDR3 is TGTGCCAGCAGTGAATGGACAGGGAAGAACTCCTACGAGCAGTACTTC.

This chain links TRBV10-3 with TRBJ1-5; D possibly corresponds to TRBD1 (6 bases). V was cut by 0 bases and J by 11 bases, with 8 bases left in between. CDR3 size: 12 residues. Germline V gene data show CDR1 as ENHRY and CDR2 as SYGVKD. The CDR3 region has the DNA TGTGCCATCAGTGAGTCGGGGGCGTCCCAGCATTTT. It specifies CAISESGASQHF.

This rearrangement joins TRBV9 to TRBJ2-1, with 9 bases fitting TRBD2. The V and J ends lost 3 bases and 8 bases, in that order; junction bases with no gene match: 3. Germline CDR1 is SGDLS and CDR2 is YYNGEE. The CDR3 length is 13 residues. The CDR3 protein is CASSEGLAHEQFF. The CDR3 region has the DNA TGTGCCAGCAGCGAGGGACTAGCCCATGAGCAGTTCTTC.

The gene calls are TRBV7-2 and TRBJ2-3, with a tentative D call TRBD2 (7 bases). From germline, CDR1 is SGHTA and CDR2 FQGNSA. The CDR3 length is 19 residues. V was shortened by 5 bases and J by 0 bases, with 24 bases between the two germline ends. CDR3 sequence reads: CASSPRIGGRPSSTDTQYF. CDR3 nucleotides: TGTGCCAGCAGCCCCAGGATCGGGGGGCGTCCCTCTAGCACAGATACGCAGTATTTT. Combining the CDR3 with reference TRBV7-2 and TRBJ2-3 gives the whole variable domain GAGVSQSPSNKVTEKGKDVELRCDPISGHTALYWYRQSLGQGLEFLIYFQGNSAPDKSGLPSDRFSAERTGGSVSTLTIQRTQQEDSAVYLCASSPRIGGRPSSTDTQYFGPGTRLTVL.

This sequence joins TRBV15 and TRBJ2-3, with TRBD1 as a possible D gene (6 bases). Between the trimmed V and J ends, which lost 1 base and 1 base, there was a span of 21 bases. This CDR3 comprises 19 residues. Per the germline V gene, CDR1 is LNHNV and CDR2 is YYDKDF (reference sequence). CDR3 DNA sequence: TGTGCCACCAGCAGAGCCACTCACTTCACAGGGTTTGGCACAGATACGCAGTATTTT. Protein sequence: CATSRATHFTGFGTDTQYF.

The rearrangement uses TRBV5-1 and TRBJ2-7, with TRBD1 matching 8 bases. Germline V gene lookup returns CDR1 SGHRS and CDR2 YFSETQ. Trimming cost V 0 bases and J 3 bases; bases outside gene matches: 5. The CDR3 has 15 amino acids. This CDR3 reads CASSLGQGNLYEQYF. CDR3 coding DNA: TGCGCCAGCAGCTTGGGACAGGGGAACCTCTACGAGCAGTACTTC.

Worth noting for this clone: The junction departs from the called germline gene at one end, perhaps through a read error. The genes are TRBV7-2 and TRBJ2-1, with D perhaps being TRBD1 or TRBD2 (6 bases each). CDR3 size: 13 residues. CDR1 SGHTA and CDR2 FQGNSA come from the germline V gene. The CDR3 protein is CASRLGGLEEQFF. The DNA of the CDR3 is TGTGCCAGCAGGTTAGGGGGGCTCGAGGAGCAGTTCTTC.

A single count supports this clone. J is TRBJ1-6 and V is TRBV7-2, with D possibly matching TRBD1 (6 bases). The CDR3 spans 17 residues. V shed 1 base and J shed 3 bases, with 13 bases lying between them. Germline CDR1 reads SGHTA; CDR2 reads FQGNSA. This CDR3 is CASSLGRGLRYNSPLHF. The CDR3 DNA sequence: TGTGCCAGCAGCTTAGGCAGGGGCCTCCGCTATAATTCACCCCTCCACTTT.